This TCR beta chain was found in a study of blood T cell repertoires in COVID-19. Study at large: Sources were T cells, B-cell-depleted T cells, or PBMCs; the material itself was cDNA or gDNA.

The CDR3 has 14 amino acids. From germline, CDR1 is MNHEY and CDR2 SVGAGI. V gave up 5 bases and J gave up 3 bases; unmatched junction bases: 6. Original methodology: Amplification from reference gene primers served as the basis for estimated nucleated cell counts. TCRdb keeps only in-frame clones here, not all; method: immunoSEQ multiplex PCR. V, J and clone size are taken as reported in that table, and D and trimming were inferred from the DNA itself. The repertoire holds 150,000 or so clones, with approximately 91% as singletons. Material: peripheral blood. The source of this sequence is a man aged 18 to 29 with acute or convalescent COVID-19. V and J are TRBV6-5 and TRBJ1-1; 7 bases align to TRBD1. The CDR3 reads CASSQPTGYTEAFF. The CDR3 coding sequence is TGTGCCAGCAGTCAACCGACAGGGTACACTGAAGCTTTCTTT.